This section outlines one T cell receptor (beta chain) sequence together with its context. The antigen is undetermined. The CDR3 has 16 amino acids. V gave up 2 bases and J gave up 3 bases, with 11 bases separating them. Germline V gives CDR1 ENHRY, CDR2 SYGVKD. RNA, once extracted, was reverse transcribed into cDNA for use as the sequencing template. Assay used: immunoSEQ multiplex PCR; TCRdb lists only in-frame clones, some missing. The sample has a few hundred thousand clones, 50% to 70% seen once. This sample is drawn from a study of CD8+ T cells in alopecia areata. Study information: Severity among treated patients was scored by the percentage of scalp area affected.

Study-level results: Higher clonality and more expanded CD8+ clones appeared in lesional than normal scalp.

Treatment given: oral pan-JAK inhibitor, 5-10 mg twice daily. From alopecia areata patients, lesional scalp punch biopsies and peripheral blood were collected. CD4+ and CD8+ T cells were sorted from PBMCs stained for CD3, CD4 and CD8. Sequenced here: CD4+ T cells sorted from blood, sampled at week 4, from a patient treated with tofacitinib. The origin of this receptor is a human donor with alopecia areata. The V call is TRBV10-3, the J call TRBJ1-6; a possible D gene is TRBD1 (5 bases). The CDR3 sequence is CAISEPRANYNSPLHF. The DNA of the CDR3 is TGTGCCATCAGTGAGCCCAGGGCCAACTATAATTCACCCCTCCACTTT.